These 25 T cell receptor beta chains came from one sample sequenced in a study of response to subunit inactivated influenza vaccine. TCRdb reanalysed the RT-PCR reads using MiXCR and keeps one entry per CDR3 protein. The data show about half a million distinct CDR3 sequences, over 25% seen once. Here the sequenced sample was CD4+ T cells sorted from PBMCs, taken 5 days after vaccination. Receptors originate from a man in his fifties who received an inactivated influenza vaccine.

The chain has TRBV6-2 or TRBV6-3 and TRBJ2-7, with D perhaps matching TRBD1 (6 bases). Germline loops: CDR1 MNHEY, CDR2 SVGEGT. Trimming cost V 6 bases and J 0 bases, with 12 bases left between them. The CDR3 consists of 14 residues. The CDR3, as DNA: TGTGCCAGCAGATTCCGGGACACCTCCTACGAGCAGTACTTC. Protein sequence: CASRFRDTSYEQYF.

This clonotype occurred a few times. The CDR3 spells CASIWGFPPYEQYF. CDR3 DNA: TGTGCCAGCATCTGGGGGTTTCCCCCCTACGAGCAGTACTTC. The gene calls are TRBV6-2 or TRBV6-3 and TRBJ2-7; D tentatively fits TRBD1 or TRBD2 (5 bases each). V dropped 7 bases and J dropped 2 bases, with 15 bases sitting between them. Germline V lookup: CDR1 MNHEY, CDR2 SVGEGT. The CDR3 is made up of 14 amino acids.

The chain joins TRBV20-1 to TRBJ1-5, with no clear D. The CDR3 totals 13 residues. CDR1 and CDR2 (germline): DFQATT, SNEGSKA (reference sequence). With 3 bases removed from V and 0 bases from J, the gap between germline ends came to 6 bases. The CDR3: CSASLYSNQPQHF. The CDR3 DNA is TGCAGTGCTAGCCTCTATAGCAATCAGCCCCAGCATTTT.

In its sample, this clonotype was seen many times. The chain combines TRBV20-1 with TRBJ2-7; either TRBD1 or TRBD2 may supply D (5 bases each). The germline V gene has CDR1 DFQATT and CDR2 SNEGSKA (reference sequence). V was shortened by 3 bases and J by 2 bases, with 14 bases between the two germline ends. This CDR3 is 14 amino acids long. The CDR3 nucleotides read TGCAGTGCTAGTGATGCCAGGGACGCCTACGAGCAGTACTTC. It translates to CSASDARDAYEQYF.

This clonotype has more than one count but fewer than ten. This rearrangement joins TRBV5-1 to TRBJ2-5; a weak D match, TRBD2 (6 bases). V was pared by 4 bases and J by 2 bases, with 12 bases between. The germline CDR1 and CDR2 sequences are SGHRS and YFSETQ. This CDR3 is 14 amino acids long. The CDR3 sequence: CASSLGGKQETQYF. CDR3 nucleotide sequence: TGCGCCAGCAGCCTTGGAGGGAAACAAGAGACCCAGTACTTC.

This clonotype appeared a few times. The rearrangement joins TRBV7-2 to TRBJ2-2; 7 nucleotides agree with TRBD1. The CDR3 sequence is 15 residues long. CDR1 is SGHTA and CDR2 is FQGNSA in the germline V gene. Trimming at V came to 4 bases and at J to 4 bases, leaving 6 bases not matched to a gene. CDR3: CASSSQTGITGELFF. The CDR3 nucleotides read TGTGCCAGCAGCTCCCAGACAGGGATCACCGGGGAGCTGTTTTTT.

This clonotype showed up just a few times. V gene TRBV5-6 combines with J gene TRBJ2-5; 8 nucleotides agree with TRBD2. CDR1 is SGHDT, CDR2 YYEEEE, per germline. Trimming took 2 bases from V and 3 from J; bases not matched to a gene: 3. This CDR3 is 14 amino acids long. CDR3 bases: TGTGCCAGCAGCTTTTCGGGAGGGGAAGAGACCCAGTACTTC. This gives the protein CASSFSGGEETQYF.

The sample holds a few counts of this clonotype. The chain employs TRBV20-1 and TRBJ2-5; D assignment may be TRBD1 or TRBD2 (5 bases each). CDR3 length equals 13 residues. Per germline, CDR1 DFQATT and CDR2 SNEGSKA (reference sequence). Between the trimmed V and J ends, which lost 5 bases and 2 bases, there was a span of 12 bases. CDR3 sequence: CSAQRDVQETQYF. CDR3 nucleotides: TGCAGTGCTCAACGGGACGTACAAGAGACCCAGTACTTC.

V gene TRBV24-1 combines with J gene TRBJ2-5, with D unresolved. CDR1 KGHDR and CDR2 SFDVKD come from the germline V gene. The length of the CDR3 is 15 residues. V lost 4 bases and J lost 0, with 11 bases in between. In DNA form, the CDR3 reads TGTGCCACCAGTGACCCGACAAAGTACCAAGAGACCCAGTACTTC. Its translation is CATSDPTKYQETQYF.

This clonotype was recorded a few times. This chain connects TRBV7-9 to TRBJ2-3, with D possibly matching TRBD2 (5 bases). V was cut by 1 base and J by 6 bases, with 11 bases left in between. Looked up from germline, CDR1 is SEHNR and CDR2 is FQNEAQ (reference sequence). This CDR3 region has 14 residues. The CDR3 sequence: CASSLVGVSDTQYF. The CDR3 nucleotides are TGTGCCAGCAGCTTAGTCGGGGTTTCTGATACGCAGTATTTT.

This clonotype was detected a few times. The gene calls are TRBV20-1 and TRBJ1-1; 8 nucleotides match TRBD1. Trimming took 3 bases from V and 3 from J; bases not matched to a gene: 3. This CDR3 comprises 13 residues. Germline CDR1 is DFQATT and CDR2 is SNEGSKA (reference sequence). The CDR3 region is CSASRGQYTEAFF. The CDR3 DNA follows: TGCAGTGCTAGCAGGGGGCAGTACACTGAAGCTTTCTTT.

The chain is built from TRBV6-5 and TRBJ1-2, with D tentatively TRBD1 (5 bases). V was trimmed by 2 bases and J by 3 bases, leaving 10 bases between them. The CDR3 covers 14 residues. The V gene's germline CDR1 is MNHEY and CDR2 SVGAGI. CDR3 sequence: CASSYNAGYYGYTF. The CDR3 DNA reads TGTGCCAGCAGTTACAACGCAGGGTACTATGGCTACACCTTC.

The chain has TRBV7-2 and TRBJ1-4; D unresolved. There are 15 residues in the CDR3. V gave up 1 base and J gave up 0 bases, with 6 bases separating them. Germline CDR1 SGHTA, CDR2 FQGNSA. The CDR3 DNA reads TGTGCCAGCAGCTTAGAATTTGCAACTAATGAAAAACTGTTTTTT. Translating it yields CASSLEFATNEKLFF.

This clonotype appeared a few times. The chain carries TRBV5-1 and TRBJ2-1, with D perhaps TRBD1 (5 bases). CDR1 and CDR2 from the germline V gene are SGHRS and YFSETQ. The CDR3 contains 15 residues. The V gene lost 0 bases and the J gene lost 4 bases, with 11 bases spanning the gap. The CDR3 protein is CASSLGFDSYNEQFF. As DNA, the CDR3 is TGCGCCAGCAGCTTGGGGTTCGACAGTTACAATGAGCAGTTCTTC.

This clonotype has just a few counts. This rearrangement joins TRBV29-1 to TRBJ2-3; tentatively, D is TRBD1 or TRBD2 (5 bases each). CDR1 is SQVTM, CDR2 ANQGSEA, per germline. V shed 2 bases and J shed 4 bases, with 13 bases lying between them. The CDR3 contains 14 residues. The CDR3 sequence: CSVETRGWSDTQYF. The CDR3 DNA follows: TGCAGCGTTGAAACCCGGGGCTGGTCAGATACGCAGTATTTT.

The sample holds a few counts of this clonotype. V usage is TRBV6-2 or TRBV6-3 and J usage is TRBJ1-1; 7 positions agree with TRBD1. The CDR3 is made up of 15 amino acids. The V gene's germline CDR1 is MNHEY and CDR2 SVGEGT. The V and J ends lost 2 bases and 4 bases, in that order; junction bases with no gene match: 7. CDR3 sequence (DNA): TGTGCCAGCAGTTACCGGGACAGCTGGCGCACTGAAGCTTTCTTT. Protein sequence: CASSYRDSWRTEAFF.

The chain carries TRBV20-1 and TRBJ1-6; D is uncertain. The CDR3 has 15 amino acids. V lost 5 bases and J lost 2, with 13 bases in between. Germline values: CDR1 DFQATT, CDR2 SNEGSKA (reference sequence). In DNA form, the CDR3 reads TGCAGTGCTCCAATAGGAGCCACCTATAATTCACCCCTCCACTTT. This sequence encodes CSAPIGATYNSPLHF.

In this sample, this clonotype turned up a few times. The gene calls are TRBV20-1 and TRBJ2-1; 10 bases are a match to TRBD2. CDR1 is DFQATT, CDR2 SNEGSKA, per germline (reference sequence). V was clipped by 3 bases and J by 8 bases; unmatched bases: 13. CDR3 length: 16 amino acids. CDR3 protein: CSASTTVVAGGDEQFF. CDR3 DNA sequence: TGCAGTGCTAGCACTACCGTAGTAGCGGGAGGCGATGAGCAGTTCTTC.

A few counts support this clonotype. V and J are TRBV29-1 and TRBJ2-3; 8 bases fit TRBD1. The V segment lost 7 bases and the J segment 1 base; nucleotides outside the gene matches: 4. Per germline, CDR1 SQVTM and CDR2 ANQGSEA. CDR3 length: 13 residues. The CDR3 loop is CSAGQGRTDTQYF. The CDR3 DNA reads TGCAGCGCCGGACAGGGTCGCACAGATACGCAGTATTTT.

This clonotype was counted a few times. The gene calls are TRBV20-1 and TRBJ2-7; 7 bases line up with TRBD1. The CDR3 runs to 14 residues. V lost 6 bases and J lost 0; bases outside the gene matches: 8. Germline assignment: CDR1 DFQATT and CDR2 SNEGSKA (reference sequence). CDR3 DNA sequence: TGCAGTGCCTCGGACAGGACCTACTCCTACGAGCAGTACTTC. This codes for CSASDRTYSYEQYF.

This chain joins TRBV2 and TRBJ2-1, with no clear D. Germline V lookup: CDR1 SNHLY, CDR2 FYNNEI. This CDR3 has 12 residues. Trimming pared 4 bases from V and 4 bases from J, leaving 5 bases between. CDR3 residues: CASSVHYNEQFF. The CDR3 bases are TGTGCCAGCAGTGTACATTACAATGAGCAGTTCTTC. Variable domain in full (rest from reference TRBV2 and TRBJ2-1): EPEVTQTPSHQVTQMGQEVILRCVPISNHLYFYWYRQILGQKVEFLVSFYNNEISEKSEIFDDQFSVERPDGSNFTLKIRSTKLEDSAMYFCASSVHYNEQFFGPGTRLTVL.

This clonotype was observed many times. The V call is TRBV5-1, the J call TRBJ2-7, with D uncertain. This CDR3 spans 14 amino acids. V lost 4 bases to trimming and J lost 3 bases, with 14 bases between them. Looked up from germline, CDR1 is SGHRS and CDR2 is YFSETQ. The CDR3 reads CASSQGPTGYEQYF. CDR3 coding DNA: TGCGCCAGCAGCCAAGGGCCCACCGGCTACGAGCAGTACTTC.

The chain is built from TRBV12-3 or TRBV12-4 and TRBJ2-5; D is perhaps TRBD1 (6 bases). Trimming cost V 7 bases and J 1 base, with 10 bases left between them. The CDR3 loop spans 13 amino acids. CDR3 in amino acids: CASTRDTQETQYF. The CDR3 bases are TGTGCCAGCACACGGGACACCCAAGAGACCCAGTACTTC.

This clonotype has a handful of counts. The rearrangement joins TRBV9 to TRBJ2-1; TRBD2 matches at 12 bases. V shed 2 bases and J 7 bases; nucleotides not matched to a gene: 10. Looked up from germline, CDR1 is SGDLS and CDR2 is YYNGEE. The CDR3 has 17 residues. CDR3 DNA: TGTGCCAGCAGCGTGTCTAGCGGGAGGGCCTTAAAGAATGAGCAGTTCTTC. Its protein product is CASSVSSGRALKNEQFF.

The chain couples TRBV3-1 to TRBJ2-7, with D hard to call. The germline gives CDR1 LGHDT, CDR2 YNNKEL (reference sequence). V dropped 0 bases and J dropped 2 bases, with 11 bases sitting between them. CDR3 length: 15 residues. CDR3: CASSQDSRPAYEQYF. In DNA, the CDR3 is TGTGCCAGCAGCCAAGATAGCAGGCCCGCCTACGAGCAGTACTTC.